The clone carrying this T cell receptor (beta chain) was seen a handful of times. Antigen: not known. The time point here: sample taken at primary tumor resection. This sample is drawn from a study of spatial heterogeneity in lung cancer. Study-wide findings and caveats: Blood contained ubiquitous expanded tumor TCRs more at resection than at follow-up.

CDR3 length equals 17 residues. Germline trimming cut 1 base from V and 3 bases from J; bases unmatched to any gene: 7. Germline CDR1 and CDR2: MNHEY and SVGEGT. One entry per CDR3 protein, called by TCRdb with MiXCR from the 5' RACE reads. The sample has just under 95,000 distinct CDR3 sequences; roughly 12% are singletons. The chain combines TRBV6-2 or TRBV6-3 with TRBJ1-5, with 9 bases identical to TRBD1. The sequencing used PBMCs, collected at surgery. The sequence came from a male donor with early-stage non-small cell lung cancer. CDR3 protein: CASSYFPGQGFNQPQHF. The CDR3 nucleotides are TGTGCCAGCAGTTACTTTCCGGGACAGGGCTTCAATCAGCCCCAGCATTTT.